This passage covers 20 T cell receptor beta chains from one sample sequenced in a study of T cell clonotyping in hematopoietic cell transplantation. Repertoires were generated with immunoSEQ multiplex PCR, while TCRdb's copy carries only in-frame clones and drops some. This sample yields about 5,900 clones, of which approximately 88% are seen a single time; roughly 8% belongs to the top ten. Sequencing used peripheral blood mononuclear cells, obtained 100 days after allogeneic stem cell transplant. Receptors were obtained from a male patient in his thirties or forties who had an allogeneic stem cell transplant from an unrelated donor, so the T cells may come from the graft donor. Some clones in this sample may be carry-over from other donors' samples.

The sample holds a few counts of this clone. The chain couples TRBV6-1 to TRBJ1-6; 7 nucleotides line up with TRBD1. Germline assignment: CDR1 MNHNS and CDR2 SASEGT. The trim removed 8 bases at V and 10 bases at J, leaving 5 bases unmatched. This CDR3 is 12 amino acids long. The CDR3 region is CASGRQGSPLHF. The CDR3 nucleotides read TGTGCCAGCGGTCGACAGGGCTCACCCCTCCACTTT.

This clone was picked up one time. The CDR3 protein is CASSISGEVDTQYF. The DNA of the CDR3 is TGCGCCAGCAGCATTAGCGGGGAAGTAGATACGCAGTATTTT. This sequence joins TRBV5-1 and TRBJ2-3, with 8 bases matching TRBD2. This CDR3 is built from 14 residues. Germline-derived CDR1 and CDR2 are SGHRS and YFSETQ. J lost 5 bases, V lost 4 bases, and 6 bases had no gene match.

V usage is TRBV28 and J usage is TRBJ1-2; D unclear. Germline V gives CDR1 MDHEN, CDR2 SYDVKM. Trimming left V 2 bases short and J 4 bases short, with 11 bases between. The CDR3 is made up of 14 amino acids. The CDR3 protein is CASSLVGEGYGYTF. CDR3 bases: TGTGCCAGCAGTTTAGTTGGGGAGGGCTATGGCTACACCTTC.

As regards this clone: The same CDR3 also results from other DNA sequences found in this sample. The V and J genes are TRBV7-6 and TRBJ1-1, with D tentatively TRBD1 (5 bases). This CDR3 comprises 15 residues. Germline loops: CDR1 SGHVS, CDR2 FNYEAQ. Trimming removed 5 bases from V and 1 base from J, with 14 bases in between. This chain's CDR3 is CASSLVGVWNTEAFF. The CDR3 DNA reads as TGTGCCAGCAGCCTAGTAGGGGTTTGGAACACTGAAGCTTTCTTT.

The chain combines TRBV5-6 with TRBJ1-5, with 12 bases aligning to TRBD1. Germline values: CDR1 SGHDT, CDR2 YYEEEE. V was pared by 3 bases and J by 5 bases, with 9 bases of the junction left unmatched. The CDR3 runs to 17 residues. The CDR3 region has the DNA TGTGCCAGCAGCTCTTGGGACAGGGGGCGTTGGGATCAGCCCCAGCATTTT. Translation: CASSSWDRGRWDQPQHF.

The chain is built from TRBV30 and TRBJ2-7; D is possibly TRBD1 or TRBD2 (5 bases each). With 8 bases removed from V and 2 bases from J, the gap between germline ends came to 19 bases. Germline values: CDR1 GTSNPN, CDR2 SVGIG (reference sequence). There are 14 residues in the CDR3. The CDR3 bases are TGTGCCGGGACGGCCAGGGACCCCCCCTACGAGCAGTACTTC. Translated: CAGTARDPPYEQYF.

The chain carries TRBV28 and TRBJ2-7, with a possible D match to TRBD1 (6 bases). V shed 4 bases and J shed 0 bases, with 13 bases lying between them. The length of the CDR3 is 15 residues. Per germline, CDR1 MDHEN and CDR2 SYDVKM. The CDR3 DNA reads as TGTGCCAGCAGTTCGGGACATCCGAGCTCCTACGAGCAGTACTTC. This gives the protein CASSSGHPSSYEQYF.

V and J are TRBV30 and TRBJ1-5; D gene ambiguous. The V and J ends lost 5 bases and 0 bases respectively, with 11 bases between them. CDR3 length: 14 residues. Germline values: CDR1 GTSNPN, CDR2 SVGIG (reference sequence). In nucleotides, the CDR3 is TGTGCCTGGTCCCAGTTAACTAGCAATCAGCCCCAGCATTTT. Its protein product is CAWSQLTSNQPQHF.

This CDR3 reads CASTESPGSPLHF. The CDR3 region has the DNA TGTGCCAGTACTGAATCCCCAGGGTCACCCCTCCACTTT. J is TRBJ1-6 and V is TRBV19, with D possibly TRBD1 on 5 matching bases. Deletions cut 7 bases from V and 10 bases from J, with 14 bases between. CDR3 length: 13 amino acids. Germline CDR1 and CDR2: LNHDA and SQIVND (reference sequence).

CDR3 loop: CATSWARDSNQPQHF. The CDR3 DNA reads as TGTGCCACCAGCTGGGCTCGCGATAGCAATCAGCCCCAGCATTTT. The gene calls are TRBV15 and TRBJ1-5; no clear D. Trimming left V 5 bases short and J 0 bases short, with 11 bases between. The CDR3 spans 15 residues. From germline, CDR1 is LNHNV and CDR2 YYDKDF (reference sequence).

This clone was observed once. V and J are TRBV5-5 and TRBJ2-5, with 8 bases aligning to TRBD2. The CDR3 consists of 16 residues. The V and J ends lost 3 bases and 5 bases, in that order; junction bases with no gene match: 12. Per germline, CDR1 SGHKS and CDR2 YYEKEE (reference sequence). CDR3 DNA sequence: TGTGCCAGCAGCTCTGGTTCGGGGGGGCCTCTTGAGACCCAGTACTTC. Translated: CASSSGSGGPLETQYF.

J is TRBJ2-6 and V is TRBV30; perhaps TRBD1 as D (5 bases). Germline V gene sequence: CDR1 GTSNPN, CDR2 SVGIG (reference sequence). The CDR3 loop spans 15 amino acids. V was shortened by 0 bases and J by 2 bases, with 8 bases between the two germline ends. CDR3 nucleotide sequence: TGTGCCTGGAGTGTGTGGGGCGCTGGGGCCAACGTCCTGACTTTC. Its translation: CAWSVWGAGANVLTF. The variable domain in full, with the rest retrieved from reference TRBV30 and TRBJ2-6, is SQTIHQWPATLVQPVGSPLSLECTVEGTSNPNLYWYRQAAGRGLQLLFYSVGIGQISSEVPQNLSASRPQDRQFILSSKKLLLSDSGFYLCAWSVWGAGANVLTFGAGSRLTVL.

The rearrangement uses TRBV14 and TRBJ2-3; the D gene is possibly TRBD1 (8 bases). Germline lookup yields CDR1 SGHDN and CDR2 FVKESK. The CDR3 runs 14 residues. V gave up 1 base and J gave up 6 bases, with 11 bases separating them. As DNA, the CDR3 is TGTGCCAGCAGCCAAGCACAGGGGGGGGATACGCAGTATTTT. Translated: CASSQAQGGDTQYF.

This clone was counted a single time. V and J are TRBV4-2 and TRBJ2-3; 7 bases are shared with TRBD1. There are 17 residues in the CDR3. Looked up from germline, CDR1 is LGHNA and CDR2 is YNFKEQ. The J segment lost 5 bases and the V segment lost 1 base, leaving 12 bases of the junction unmatched. The CDR3 DNA follows: TGTGCCAGCAGCCAAGTTCCCAGGGGGAAGAATGAAGATACGCAGTATTTT. It specifies CASSQVPRGKNEDTQYF.

CDR3 nucleotide sequence: TGCGCCAGCAGCCAATTAACGGCGGTCGGCCAGGGAAACACCATATATTTT. Protein: CASSQLTAVGQGNTIYF. The chain combines TRBV4-1 with TRBJ1-3, with no clear D. Trimming pared 2 bases from V and 4 bases from J, leaving 18 bases between. Germline loops: CDR1 MGHRA, CDR2 YSYEKL. The CDR3 is 17 residues long.

CDR3 residues: CASSVVGSGRGSPLHF. CDR3 in DNA: TGTGCCAGCAGCGTAGTCGGATCAGGGAGAGGGTCACCCCTCCACTTT. The chain uses TRBV9 and TRBJ1-6; the D gene is possibly TRBD1 (5 bases). Trimming took off 0 bases at V and 10 bases at J, with 17 bases between the two ends. Germline lookup yields CDR1 SGDLS and CDR2 YYNGEE. The CDR3 totals 16 residues. The variable domain in full, with the rest retrieved from reference TRBV9 and TRBJ1-6, is DSGVTQTPKHLITATGQRVTLRCSPRSGDLSVYWYQQSLDQGLQFLIQYYNGEERAKGNILERFSAQQFPDLHSELNLSSLELGDSALYFCASSVVGSGRGSPLHFGNGTRLTVT.

The count of this clone is one. The V call is TRBV11-3, the J call TRBJ2-5; D uncertain. CDR1 and CDR2 from the germline V gene are SGHNT and YENEEA. V lost 3 bases and J lost 5, with 10 bases in between. This CDR3 is 13 amino acids long. This CDR3 reads CASSFNIRETQYF. The CDR3 DNA reads TGTGCCAGCAGCTTTAACATAAGGGAGACCCAGTACTTC.

The chain uses TRBV28 and TRBJ1-2; D uncertain. With 5 bases removed from V and 8 bases from J, the gap between germline ends came to 21 bases. This CDR3 spans 15 amino acids. Germline V gene lookup returns CDR1 MDHEN and CDR2 SYDVKM. The CDR3 spells CASSAADRGGVGYTF. DNA of the CDR3: TGTGCCAGCAGTGCCGCGGATCGGGGTGGAGTGGGCTACACCTTC.

This clone has only one observation. This chain uses TRBV14 with TRBJ1-5, with D perhaps matching TRBD1 (5 bases). Germline loops: CDR1 SGHDN, CDR2 FVKESK. The CDR3 sequence is 13 residues long. V was trimmed by 1 base and J by 6 bases, leaving 7 bases between them. The CDR3 region is CASSQGGVQPQHF. In nucleotides, the CDR3 is TGTGCCAGCAGCCAAGGGGGGGTTCAGCCCCAGCATTTT.

The chain combines TRBV7-2 with TRBJ1-6; 9 nucleotides align to TRBD1. Germline CDR1 reads SGHTA; CDR2 reads FQGNSA. This CDR3 is built from 16 residues. The J segment lost 6 bases and the V segment lost 5 bases, leaving 8 bases of the junction unmatched. Written as DNA, the CDR3 is TGTGCCAGCAGCCCTCAAGGGACAGGGATTAATTCACCCCTCCACTTT. It codes for CASSPQGTGINSPLHF.